Listed here are 2 T cell receptor beta chains from one sample, sequenced in a study of shared clonotypes between healthy human individuals. The method was immunoSEQ multiplex PCR; TCRdb's version includes in-frame clones alone and lacks a portion of them. There are millions of clones in the sample; 90% to 95% occur only once, and 0.39% lies in the top ten. The sample comprised naive CD4+ T cells from PBMCs. This sample's subset: CD45RA+ positively selected. These receptors were taken from a man aged 18 to 35 in good health. Some clones in this sample may be carry-over from other donors' samples.

This chain connects TRBV7-2 to TRBJ2-1, with 7 nucleotides matching TRBD2. The V gene end was trimmed by 1 base and the J gene end by 3 bases; junction bases not matched to a gene: 3. CDR1 and CDR2 from the germline V gene are SGHTA and FQGNSA. The CDR3 has 15 amino acids. This CDR3 is CASSLDSSGYNEQFF. CDR3 bases: TGTGCCAGCAGCTTAGATTCTAGCGGCTACAATGAGCAGTTCTTC.

The gene calls are TRBV28 and TRBJ1-3; D ambiguous. In germline, CDR1 is MDHEN, CDR2 SYDVKM. There are 14 residues in the CDR3. Trimming removed 8 bases at V and 0 bases at J, with 11 bases between. The CDR3 nucleotides read TGTGCCAGCCTTGACGGAAGCTCTGGAAACACCATATATTTT. Its translation is CASLDGSSGNTIYF.